The 29 T cell receptor beta chains below come from one sample, sequenced in a study of cytomegalovirus exposure and HLA in healthy donors (dated by TCRdb to about 2017). Libraries were prepared through the immunoSEQ multiplex PCR assay. A mixture of 60 forward primers for TCR Vbeta segments and 13 reverse primers for TCR Jbeta segments was used in the multiplex PCR. TCRdb took this table from immuneACCESS and kept in-frame rearrangements with V and J called. Such tables lack part of the clones; where checked against another copy, unresolved V genes explain under half of the gap, and the rest is unexplained. Present in this sample are 90,000 to 150,000 clones, around 81% of which were seen just once. The ten biggest clones cover 2% to 2.5% of the sample. What was sequenced was PBMCs. The source is a woman aged 40 to 50 in good health and CMV-seronegative.

There are a few counts of this clone. This sequence joins TRBV10-3 and TRBJ1-1; the D gene is possibly TRBD1 (6 bases). V was cut by 0 bases and J by 6 bases, with 20 bases left in between. Germline V gene lookup returns CDR1 ENHRY and CDR2 SYGVKD. This CDR3 has 17 amino acids. The CDR3 nucleotides are TGTGCCATCAGTGAGTCCCACATCGAAGGGGGACCGGCTGAAGCTTTCTTT. It yields the protein CAISESHIEGGPAEAFF.

The chain links TRBV27 to TRBJ1-1, with a possible D match to TRBD1 (5 bases). There are 12 residues in the CDR3. Germline CDR1 and CDR2: MNHEY and SMNVEV (reference sequence). V was shortened by 7 bases and J by 4 bases, with 10 bases between the two germline ends. The CDR3 sequence: CASKTVGTEAFF. The CDR3 DNA sequence: TGTGCCAGCAAGACAGTTGGCACTGAAGCTTTCTTT.

The rearrangement joins TRBV2 to TRBJ2-7; a possible D gene is TRBD2 (6 bases). Germline assignment: CDR1 SNHLY and CDR2 FYNNEI. The V end lost 3 bases, the J end lost 0 bases, and 6 bases lay between the germline ends. The CDR3 is 13 residues long. The CDR3 DNA follows: TGTGCCAGCAGTGACGGGAGCTCCTACGAGCAGTACTTC. Its protein is CASSDGSSYEQYF.

The chain uses TRBV21-1 and TRBJ1-5; the DNA was not compared with TRBD1, the D call given in the table. TRBV21-1 is given as a pseudogene. The CDR3 is 15 residues long. CDR3 protein: CASSNQGLGNQPQHF. As DNA, the CDR3 is TGTGCCAGCAGTAACCAGGGGCTTGGCAATCAGCCCCAGCATTTT.

The chain has TRBV5-6 and TRBJ1-5; 8 bases are a match to TRBD1. V was pared by 2 bases and J by 3 bases, with 4 bases of the junction left unmatched. Germline CDR1 and CDR2: SGHDT and YYEEEE. The CDR3 extends over 15 amino acids. The CDR3 protein is CASSLSGQVNQPQHF. CDR3 in DNA: TGTGCCAGCAGCTTATCGGGACAGGTCAATCAGCCCCAGCATTTT.

V usage is TRBV15 and J usage is TRBJ2-1; D may be TRBD2 (5 bases). V dropped 6 bases and J dropped 12 bases, with 18 bases sitting between them. The germline V gene encodes CDR1 LNHNV and CDR2 YYDKDF (reference sequence). There are 13 residues in the CDR3. The DNA for the CDR3 is TGTGCCACCAGGGACGCGGACTTCACCGGGCAGTTCTTC. Its translation is CATRDADFTGQFF.

The chain couples TRBV27 to TRBJ2-2; D call uncertain. V was clipped by 5 bases and J by 6 bases, with 10 bases between them. From germline, CDR1 is MNHEY and CDR2 SMNVEV (reference sequence). This CDR3 contains 13 residues. Here the CDR3 DNA reads TGTGCCAGCAGTCACCAACGGGCCGGGGAGCTGTTTTTT. Its protein product is CASSHQRAGELFF.

The gene calls are TRBV18 and TRBJ2-7; D not resolved. The CDR3 length is 13 residues. Looked up from germline, CDR1 is KGHSH and CDR2 is LQKENI. V dropped 3 bases and J dropped 2 bases, with 8 bases sitting between them. The CDR3 DNA reads as TGTGCCAGCTCACCCTCAGGAACCTACGAGCAGTACTTC. Translating gives CASSPSGTYEQYF.

V and J are TRBV7-2 and TRBJ2-1; 9 bases agree with TRBD2. J gave up 4 bases and V 3 bases, and 4 bases lay outside the gene matches. Germline loops: CDR1 SGHTA, CDR2 FQGNSA. CDR3 size: 15 residues. The DNA for the CDR3 is TGTGCCAGCAGCTTGGCTAGCGGGGCGTACAATGAGCAGTTCTTC. This sequence encodes CASSLASGAYNEQFF. Full variable domain (remainder filled in from reference TRBV7-2 and TRBJ2-1): GAGVSQSPSNKVTEKGKDVELRCDPISGHTALYWYRQSLGQGLEFLIYFQGNSAPDKSGLPSDRFSAERTGGSVSTLTIQRTQQEDSAVYLCASSLASGAYNEQFFGPGTRLTVL.

J is TRBJ2-2 and V is TRBV6-6, with TRBD2 matching 7 bases. This CDR3 is 15 amino acids long. The V gene end was trimmed by 10 bases and the J gene end by 3 bases; junction bases not matched to a gene: 11. CDR1 is MNHNY, CDR2 SVGAGI, per germline (reference sequence). The CDR3 DNA sequence: TGTGCCACCGACCTTGGGGGGAGGGACACCGGGGAGCTGTTTTTT. It codes for CATDLGGRDTGELFF.

The chain links TRBV4-3 to TRBJ1-6, with 9 bases fitting TRBD1. Germline assignment: CDR1 LGHNA and CDR2 YSLEER. V gave up 1 base and J gave up 0 bases; unmatched junction bases: 10. The CDR3 totals 20 residues. The CDR3 loop is CASSQGVTGTGSSYNSPLHF. CDR3 DNA: TGCGCCAGCAGCCAAGGAGTGACCGGGACAGGGAGCTCCTATAATTCACCCCTCCACTTT.

The genes are TRBV10-3 and TRBJ1-2; 8 nucleotides line up with TRBD1. Germline V CDR1 and CDR2: ENHRY, SYGVKD. The CDR3 sequence is 14 residues long. J gave up 3 bases and V 2 bases, and 2 bases lay outside the gene matches. The CDR3 DNA is TGTGCCATCAGTGAGGGACAGGGCGACTATGGCTACACCTTC. Translation gives CAISEGQGDYGYTF.

This chain connects TRBV4-1 to TRBJ2-3; TRBD1 matches at 8 bases. Losses at the gene ends were 3 bases for V and 3 bases for J; bases not matched to a gene: 5. The CDR3 runs to 15 residues. In germline, CDR1 is MGHRA, CDR2 YSYEKL. The CDR3 DNA sequence: TGCGCCAGCAGCCACACCGACAGGGGTACAGATACGCAGTATTTT. Amino acids: CASSHTDRGTDTQYF.

There are a few counts of this clone. The chain links TRBV2 to TRBJ1-1; a possible D gene is TRBD1 (6 bases). The V and J ends lost 6 bases and 0 bases respectively, with 20 bases between them. The CDR3 has 17 amino acids. The germline gives CDR1 SNHLY, CDR2 FYNNEI. The CDR3 DNA follows: TGTGCCAGCAGCCTGGACAGAGAGAGGTCTATGAACACTGAAGCTTTCTTT. Its translation: CASSLDRERSMNTEAFF.

This chain uses TRBV7-3 with TRBJ2-5, with 7 positions matching TRBD2. The better agreement between TRBJ2-7 and the DNA end casts doubt on the J call. This CDR3 is built from 15 residues. Germline lookup yields CDR1 SGHTA and CDR2 FQGTGA. The chain's CDR3 is CASSLTGGVTYEQYF. The CDR3 coding sequence is TGTGCCAGCAGCTTAACGGGAGGGGTTACCTACGAGCAGTACTTC.

This rearrangement joins TRBV28 to TRBJ2-7; 10 positions match TRBD2. Germline V lookup: CDR1 MDHEN, CDR2 SYDVKM. The CDR3 covers 17 residues. Trimming cost V 2 bases and J 2 bases; bases outside gene matches: 9. CDR3 protein: CASSLVKSGRAPYEQYF. Here the CDR3 DNA reads TGTGCCAGCAGTTTAGTCAAGAGCGGGAGGGCCCCCTACGAGCAGTACTTC.

The DNA for the CDR3 is TGTGCCATCAGTGAACCGGGACTAGCCGTCACCGAGCAGTACTTC. It is translated as CAISEPGLAVTEQYF. The chain recombines TRBV10-3 with TRBJ2-7, with TRBD2 matching over 9 bases. The CDR3 loop spans 15 amino acids. Germline CDR1 is ENHRY and CDR2 is SYGVKD. After removal of 3 bases from V and 6 bases from J, the junction contained 9 bases not matched to a gene.

The rearrangement links TRBV19 to TRBJ1-2; weak D call: TRBD1 (6 bases). CDR1 and CDR2 (germline): LNHDA, SQIVND (reference sequence). The CDR3 has 14 residues. Trimming left V 3 bases short and J 5 bases short, with 13 bases between. CDR3 sequence reads: CASSIRQGPYGYTF. The CDR3, as DNA: TGTGCCAGTAGTATTCGTCAGGGGCCGTATGGCTACACCTTC.

The chain recombines TRBV6-6 with TRBJ2-1, with 8 nucleotides matching TRBD1. With 4 bases clipped from V and 5 bases from J, the junction kept 4 bases outside the gene matches. Looked up from germline, CDR1 is MNHNY and CDR2 is SVGAGI (reference sequence). The length of the CDR3 is 14 residues. Here the CDR3 DNA reads TGTGCCAGCAGTTCGGACAGGGTAAACAATGAGCAGTTCTTC. The encoded protein is CASSSDRVNNEQFF.

The chain links TRBV6-5 to TRBJ2-1; 9 nucleotides match TRBD1. The CDR3 loop spans 15 amino acids. Trimming cost V 5 bases and J 1 base; bases outside gene matches: 3. Germline-derived CDR1 and CDR2 are MNHEY and SVGAGI. The CDR3 DNA follows: TGTGCCAGCAGTGCAGACAGGGGGTCCTACAATGAGCAGTTCTTC. Protein sequence: CASSADRGSYNEQFF.

This clone showed up just a few times. CDR3 in DNA: TGTGCCAGCAGTCCTCTCAGCGGGAGTTTCGACGAGCAGTACTTC. Translated, it gives CASSPLSGSFDEQYF. The chain has TRBV7-8 and TRBJ2-7; TRBD2 agrees at 8 bases. Germline V gene lookup returns CDR1 SGHVS and CDR2 FQNEAQ. V gave up 6 bases and J gave up 5 bases; unmatched junction bases: 12. This CDR3 comprises 15 residues.

The chain uses TRBV25-1 and TRBJ2-7; maybe TRBD2 (5 bases). This CDR3 contains 16 residues. Germline values: CDR1 MGHDK, CDR2 SYGVNS. The ends were cut back, 1 base at V and 0 bases at J, with 13 bases in the middle. CDR3: CASSEFRGGRSYEQYF. DNA for the CDR3: TGTGCCAGCAGTGAATTTAGAGGCGGGCGCTCCTACGAGCAGTACTTC.

CDR3 in DNA: TGCGCCAGCAGTGGACGGACTAGCTTGAGCACAGATACGCAGTATTTT. It codes for CASSGRTSLSTDTQYF. The rearrangement joins TRBV10-1 to TRBJ2-3; 8 nucleotides line up with TRBD2. V was clipped by 4 bases and J by 0 bases; unmatched bases: 6. This CDR3 is built from 16 residues. Germline-derived CDR1 and CDR2 are WNHNN and SYGVQD (reference sequence).

This sequence joins TRBV2 and TRBJ1-2; 7 nucleotides agree with TRBD1. The CDR3 contains 21 residues. Per germline, CDR1 SNHLY and CDR2 FYNNEI. V was pared by 8 bases and J by 4 bases, with 31 bases of the junction left unmatched. CDR3 DNA sequence: TGTGCCAGCCGACATACTCGAGAGGGGGCACCTGCCGGGTCCCCTTCCTATGGCTACACCTTC. Translation gives CASRHTREGAPAGSPSYGYTF.

The gene calls are TRBV7-9 and TRBJ2-5; 10 bases fit TRBD2. The CDR3 contains 17 residues. The V gene end was trimmed by 4 bases and the J gene end by 2 bases; junction bases not matched to a gene: 10. CDR1 and CDR2 (germline): SEHNR, FQNEAQ (reference sequence). The CDR3 bases are TGTGCCAGCAGCTCGAGTGCTAGCGGGGGCAAACAAGAGACCCAGTACTTC. This gives the protein CASSSSASGGKQETQYF.

The DNA for the CDR3 is TGTGCCAGCAGCTTGGCAGGAAAAGTTTCCGGGAGATCTAATTCACCCCTCCACTTT. As protein: CASSLAGKVSGRSNSPLHF. The chain has TRBV5-6 and TRBJ1-6; no reliable D call. Germline V CDR1 and CDR2: SGHDT, YYEEEE. There are 19 residues in the CDR3. Trimming shortened V by 0 bases and J by 6 bases, and 22 bases separated the two germline ends.

The rearrangement uses TRBV6-6 and TRBJ1-5; 7 bases line up with TRBD1. The CDR3 loop spans 16 amino acids. The V segment lost 8 bases and the J segment 2 bases; nucleotides outside the gene matches: 12. Germline CDR1 is MNHNY and CDR2 is SVGAGI (reference sequence). In DNA, the CDR3 is TGTGCCAGCGGCCCAGGGGGAAATCGGGGCAATCAGCCCCAGCATTTT. This sequence encodes CASGPGGNRGNQPQHF.

CDR3 protein: CASSRLAGGLTFF. In DNA, the CDR3 is TGTGCCAGCAGTAGACTAGCGGGGGGGCTCACCTTCTTC. The V call is TRBV6-5, the J call TRBJ2-1; 14 nucleotides line up with TRBD2. J was trimmed by 16 bases and V by 5 bases; bases with no gene match: 7. CDR3 length: 13 amino acids. CDR1 and CDR2 from the germline V gene are MNHEY and SVGAGI.

The rearrangement uses TRBV5-1 and TRBJ2-7; maybe TRBD2 (5 bases). This CDR3 is 14 amino acids long. The V and J ends lost 4 bases and 4 bases respectively, with 15 bases between them. From germline, CDR1 is SGHRS and CDR2 YFSETQ. The CDR3: CASSPLVLLYEQYF. The CDR3 nucleotides read TGCGCCAGCAGCCCACTAGTTCTACTTTACGAGCAGTACTTC. The variable domain in full, with the rest retrieved from reference TRBV5-1 and TRBJ2-7, is KAGVTQTPRYLIKTRGQQVTLSCSPISGHRSVSWYQQTPGQGLQFLFEYFSETQRNKGNFPGRFSGRQFSNSRSEMNVSTLELGDSALYLCASSPLVLLYEQYFGPGTRLTVT.